The 8 T cell receptor beta chains below all came from one sample that was sequenced in a study of tumor-infiltrating lymphocytes in primary liver carcinoma. TCR beta cDNA was made from 450 to 500 ng total RNA with a constant-region primer. Employing slightly modified ARM-PCR, three nested multiplex PCR rounds were run, and these gave rise to the TCR beta libraries. PCR rounds one and two used TRBV1-TRBV30 forward primers with a C-beta reverse primer for 10 cycles each. Via MiXCR, TCRdb re-called the multiplex PCR reads, giving one row per CDR3 protein. Of under 85,000 distinct CDR3 sequences listed, 60% to 75% are singletons. Co-extraction of both nucleic acids (RNA and DNA) used about 17-31 mg of unsorted bulk tissue. Sequenced sample: liver tumor tissue from sampling region 1. Noted subset: tumor region T1, superior pole. The receptors stem from a man between 35 and 55 years old with primary liver carcinoma and hepatitis B virus infection.

The rearrangement uses TRBV4-2 and TRBJ2-1; D not certain. V was trimmed by 10 bases and J by 8 bases, leaving 18 bases between them. Germline loops: CDR1 LGHNA, CDR2 YNFKEQ. This CDR3 has 13 residues. CDR3 in amino acids: CAICQAREYEQFF. CDR3 bases: TGTGCCATCTGCCAAGCGCGAGAGTATGAGCAGTTCTTC.

Worth noting for this clonotype: One end of the junction fails to match germline, which may point to a read error. The genes are TRBV4-2 and TRBJ2-1; TRBD2 agrees at 8 bases. In germline, CDR1 is LGHNA, CDR2 YNFKEQ. CDR3 length: 17 residues. CDR3 loop: CASSQGPDGRDHNEQFF. DNA for the CDR3: TGTGCCAGCAGTCAAGGTCCGGACGGGAGGGACCACAATGAGCAGTTCTTC.

Notes on this clonotype: A much larger clonotype is one base distant, so this may be a read error. This chain links TRBV6-5 with TRBJ1-6; the D is unclear. The CDR3 loop spans 13 amino acids. Germline V gives CDR1 MNHEY, CDR2 SVGAGI. V was trimmed by 1 base and J by 7 bases, leaving 5 bases between them. As DNA, the CDR3 is TGTGCCAGCAGTTACTGGGAGAATTCACCCCTCCACTTT. Its protein is CASSYWENSPLHF.

In this sample, this clonotype turned up once. An end of the junction differs from the germline gene, which may be a read error. The chain combines TRBV11-2 with TRBJ2-2; D may be TRBD1 or TRBD2 (7 bases each). The germline gives CDR1 SGHAT, CDR2 FQNNGV. This CDR3 comprises 15 residues. The CDR3 nucleotides read TGTGCCAGCAGCCCAGGGGGGAGGGGTACCGGGGAACTGTTTTTT. Translation: CASSPGGRGTGELFF.

The V gene is TRBV11-2, the J gene TRBJ2-1; D is tentatively TRBD1 or TRBD2 (5 bases each). Germline assignment: CDR1 SGHAT and CDR2 FQNNGV. This CDR3 comprises 15 residues. CDR3 sequence (DNA): TGTGCTACCGTACTAGGGGAGCTCCGGGGACATGAGCAGTTCTTC. It encodes CATVLGELRGHEQFF.

With regard to this clonotype: The junction does not match germline at one end; this may be a read error. The V call is TRBV11-2, the J call TRBJ1-4, with TRBD1 identical over 8 bases. Looked up from germline, CDR1 is SGHAT and CDR2 is FQNNGV. This CDR3 is built from 15 residues. The CDR3 sequence: CAGSIDRGGNEKLLF. In nucleotides, the CDR3 is TGTGCCGGCAGTATCGACAGGGGTGGTAATGAAAAACTGCTTTTT.

A few counts support this clonotype. The chain is built from TRBV7-6 and TRBJ2-3; 10 nucleotides align to TRBD2. The germline V gene encodes CDR1 SGHVS and CDR2 FNYEAQ. This CDR3 contains 21 residues. J gave up 4 bases and V 1 base, and 20 bases lay outside the gene matches. CDR3 sequence reads: CASSLGPTWSKAGGPSDTQYF. In nucleotides, the CDR3 is TGTGCCAGCAGCTTAGGGCCCACGTGGTCTAAAGCGGGAGGGCCGTCAGATACGCAGTATTTT.

The chain has TRBV30 and TRBJ1-2; 7 bases are a match to TRBD1. Losses at the gene ends were 3 bases for V and 10 bases for J; bases not matched to a gene: 17. The CDR3 runs to 15 residues. The V gene's germline CDR1 is GTSNPN and CDR2 SVGIG (reference sequence). CDR3 DNA: TGTGCCTGGAGCGGAACCCTAAAGGGGGCGCGTGACTACACCTTC. Encoded protein: CAWSGTLKGARDYTF.